The 20 T cell receptor beta chains presented below share a single source sample, sequenced in a study of cytomegalovirus exposure and HLA in healthy donors. In the PCR, 60 Vbeta and 13 Jbeta primers were used. This table comes from immunoSEQ multiplex PCR, and its TCRdb copy is limited to in-frame clones, with some not included. The repertoire has 140,000 to 150,000 clones, roughly 10% of them found once; the top ten carry about 1.9%. Sequencing used PBMCs. Receptor source: a man aged 50 to 60 in good health and CMV-seronegative.

The chain is built from TRBV4-2 and TRBJ2-1; the match to TRBD2 covers 8 bases. CDR1 LGHNA and CDR2 YNFKEQ come from the germline V gene. This CDR3 has 16 residues. V lost 0 bases and J lost 6; bases outside the gene matches: 7. Here the CDR3 DNA reads TGTGCCAGCAGCCAAGACGCCGGGAGGGTCGGCAATGAGCAGTTCTTC. Translating gives CASSQDAGRVGNEQFF.

Only a few counts were recorded for this clone. The chain is built from TRBV4-2 and TRBJ2-1; D possibly corresponds to TRBD2 (6 bases). This CDR3 comprises 12 residues. Trimming cost V 4 bases and J 10 bases, with 11 bases left between them. CDR1 and CDR2 from the germline V gene are LGHNA and YNFKEQ. The CDR3 DNA sequence: TGTGCCAGCAGCCTCCTGGCGGGAGAGCAGTTCTTC. It specifies CASSLLAGEQFF.

CDR3 bases: TGTGCCGGAAGACGGGACATCGCCACCGGGGAGCTGTTTTTT. It specifies CAGRRDIATGELFF. The J gene is TRBJ2-2, the V gene TRBV6-5, with a weak D call TRBD1 (6 bases). CDR3 length: 14 residues. CDR1 is MNHEY, CDR2 SVGAGI, per germline. Trimming left V 11 bases short and J 4 bases short, with 17 bases between.

This clone was counted between two and nine times. The V and J genes are TRBV2 and TRBJ2-2; D gene unclear. The germline V gene has CDR1 SNHLY and CDR2 FYNNEI. V was cut by 6 bases and J by 6 bases, with 17 bases left in between. This CDR3 is 15 amino acids long. The CDR3 reads CASSLYASEAGELFF. The CDR3 DNA reads as TGTGCCAGCAGCCTGTATGCATCCGAGGCCGGGGAGCTGTTTTTT.

The CDR3 nucleotides read TGTGCCAGCACCCGGGACAGGATCAATCAGCCCCAGCATTTT. Translating it yields CASTRDRINQPQHF. The rearrangement uses TRBV2 and TRBJ1-5; TRBD1 agrees at 8 bases. V lost 7 bases and J lost 3; bases outside the gene matches: 5. The germline V gene encodes CDR1 SNHLY and CDR2 FYNNEI. The CDR3 loop spans 14 amino acids.

The chain carries TRBV5-4 and TRBJ2-7, with D tentatively TRBD1 (6 bases). The V and J ends lost 3 bases and 5 bases respectively, with 15 bases between them. The CDR3 sequence is 14 residues long. Germline V gene sequence: CDR1 SGHNT, CDR2 YYREEE (reference sequence). The CDR3 bases are TGTGCCAGCAGCTACAGGGACGGAACGGACGAGCAGTACTTC. Translating it yields CASSYRDGTDEQYF.

J is TRBJ1-4 and V is TRBV11-1; TRBD1 might be the D (5 bases). CDR3 size: 13 residues. Germline V gene lookup returns CDR1 SGHAT and CDR2 FQDESV (reference sequence). V was pared by 5 bases and J by 5 bases, with 9 bases between. The CDR3: CASSGGLNEKLFF. The CDR3 coding sequence is TGTGCCAGCAGCGGGGGACTAAATGAAAAACTGTTTTTT.

The chain has TRBV7-2 and TRBJ1-3; D may be TRBD1 (6 bases). Trimming stripped 5 bases from V and 0 bases from J, with 14 bases between. The CDR3 extends over 16 amino acids. Germline V CDR1 and CDR2: SGHTA, FQGNSA. The CDR3 sequence: CASSDRQAVSGNTIYF. The CDR3 bases are TGTGCCAGCAGCGACCGACAGGCCGTCTCTGGAAACACCATATATTTT.

This rearrangement joins TRBV6-1 to TRBJ2-1; 13 nucleotides align to TRBD2. The V gene end was trimmed by 1 base and the J gene end by 7 bases; junction bases not matched to a gene: 1. The CDR3 loop spans 15 amino acids. Germline lookup yields CDR1 MNHNS and CDR2 SASEGT. Written as DNA, the CDR3 is TGTGCCAGCAGTGAAGAGGGACTAGCGGGGAATGAGCAGTTCTTC. The encoded protein is CASSEEGLAGNEQFF.

This clone was recorded a few times. The gene calls are TRBV7-2 and TRBJ2-4; 9 positions match TRBD2. Germline CDR1 SGHTA, CDR2 FQGNSA. The CDR3 totals 15 residues. V trimming: 6 bases; J trimming: 3 bases; junction bases outside the gene matches: 6. The CDR3 DNA is TGTGCCAGCAGTGGCGGGGGGGGAGTCAAAAACATTCAGTACTTC. Translated, it gives CASSGGGGVKNIQYF.

The V call is TRBV12-5, the J call TRBJ2-1; a possible D gene is TRBD2 (6 bases). The CDR3 runs 15 residues. Germline CDR1 is LGHNT and CDR2 is FRNRAP. V lost 1 base and J 8 bases, leaving 15 bases between the germline ends. The CDR3 here is CASGLGRDLLDEQFF. The CDR3 nucleotides are TGTGCTAGTGGTTTGGGGCGGGACCTTTTGGATGAGCAGTTCTTC.

This chain connects TRBV5-8 to TRBJ2-6; D is undetermined. Trimming stripped 9 bases from V and 1 base from J, with 11 bases between. The CDR3 runs 14 residues. Germline CDR1 SGHTS, CDR2 YDEGEE. The DNA of the CDR3 is TGTGCCACCCCGGGTCGATCTGGGGCCAACGTCCTGACTTTC. This translates into CATPGRSGANVLTF.

Only one count was recorded for this clone. The rearrangement joins TRBV7-2 to TRBJ2-3; a possible D gene is TRBD2 (6 bases). Trimming removed 5 bases from V and 1 base from J, with 16 bases in between. CDR3 length: 16 amino acids. Per the germline V gene, CDR1 is SGHTA and CDR2 is FQGNSA. CDR3 nucleotides: TGTGCCAGCAGCATCTCGTTCGGGGGAGGCACAGATACGCAGTATTTT. Its protein product is CASSISFGGGTDTQYF.

The chain has TRBV23-1 and TRBJ2-7; possibly TRBD1 for D (6 bases). TRBV23-1 is marked as an open reading frame, function uncertain. CDR3 length: 16 amino acids. V lost 2 bases and J lost 2, with 16 bases in between. In DNA, the CDR3 is TGCGCCAGCAGTCAAGACCGGGACATGAAGACCTACGAGCAGTACTTC. Translation gives CASSQDRDMKTYEQYF.

This clone has a handful of counts. The chain uses TRBV30 and TRBJ1-3; D uncertain. The V end lost 0 bases, the J end lost 0 bases, and 12 bases lay between the germline ends. The CDR3 extends over 16 amino acids. Looked up from germline, CDR1 is GTSNPN and CDR2 is SVGIG (reference sequence). The CDR3 sequence: CAWSVVVPSSGNTIYF. The CDR3 DNA reads as TGTGCCTGGAGTGTGGTAGTGCCGAGCTCTGGAAACACCATATATTTT.

This clone turned up a few times. CDR3 residues: CASSLWRGQAKNIQYF. The CDR3 DNA is TGTGCCAGCAGTTTATGGAGGGGGCAGGCCAAAAACATTCAGTACTTC. J is TRBJ2-4 and V is TRBV28; 7 bases are a match to TRBD1. The CDR3 is 16 amino acids. Per germline, CDR1 MDHEN and CDR2 SYDVKM. V lost 0 bases, J lost 1 base, and 3 bases stayed unmatched. Combining the CDR3 with reference TRBV28 and TRBJ2-4 gives the whole variable domain DVKVTQSSRYLVKRTGEKVFLECVQDMDHENMFWYRQDPGLGLRLIYFSYDVKMKEKGDIPEGYSVSREKKERFSLILESASTNQTSMYLCASSLWRGQAKNIQYFGAGTRLSVL.

CDR3 sequence (DNA): TGCGCCAGCAGCTGGCAAACTAGCGGGGAGGATACGCAGTATTTT. The encoded protein is CASSWQTSGEDTQYF. This chain connects TRBV5-1 to TRBJ2-3; TRBD2 aligns across 10 bases. Trimming took 3 bases from V and 6 from J; bases not matched to a gene: 7. Germline V lookup: CDR1 SGHRS, CDR2 YFSETQ. The CDR3 spans 15 residues. The complete variable domain, with remaining parts taken from reference TRBV5-1 and TRBJ2-3, reads KAGVTQTPRYLIKTRGQQVTLSCSPISGHRSVSWYQQTPGQGLQFLFEYFSETQRNKGNFPGRFSGRQFSNSRSEMNVSTLELGDSALYLCASSWQTSGEDTQYFGPGTRLTVL.

This clone has just a few counts. The junction and the germline gene differ at one end; a read error may be behind it. The chain is built from TRBV2 and TRBJ1-5; 7 nucleotides match TRBD1. The CDR3 runs to 15 residues. The V gene's germline CDR1 is SNHLY and CDR2 FYNNEI. In nucleotides, the CDR3 is TGTGCCAGCAGCGAAGGGACAGTTAGCAATCAGCCCCAGCATTTT. This encodes CASSEGTVSNQPQHF. The full variable domain, in which reference TRBV2 and TRBJ1-5 provide the parts outside the CDR3, is EPEVTQTPSHQVTQMGQEVILRCVPISNHLYFYWYRQILGQKVEFLVSFYNNEISEKSEIFDDQFSVERPDGSNFTLKIRSTKLEDSAMYFCASSEGTVSNQPQHFGDGTRLSIL.

In its sample, this clone was seen a few times. The chain links TRBV27 to TRBJ1-1; TRBD1 is a possible D gene (5 bases). CDR3 length: 14 amino acids. Trimming shortened V by 5 bases and J by 5 bases, and 15 bases separated the two germline ends. The germline CDR1 and CDR2 sequences are MNHEY and SMNVEV (reference sequence). As DNA, the CDR3 is TGTGCCAGCAGTCCTCCAGGGTTGGGGACTGAAGCTTTCTTT. Its translation is CASSPPGLGTEAFF.

The J gene is TRBJ2-7, the V gene TRBV2, with a tentative D call TRBD2 (5 bases). The germline CDR1 and CDR2 sequences are SNHLY and FYNNEI. V was clipped by 6 bases and J by 6 bases, with 12 bases between them. The CDR3 runs 12 residues. The CDR3 here is CASRIGMSEQYF. CDR3 sequence (DNA): TGTGCCAGCAGGATCGGGATGAGCGAGCAGTACTTC. Together with reference TRBV2 and TRBJ2-7, the CDR3 gives the full variable domain: EPEVTQTPSHQVTQMGQEVILRCVPISNHLYFYWYRQILGQKVEFLVSFYNNEISEKSEIFDDQFSVERPDGSNFTLKIRSTKLEDSAMYFCASRIGMSEQYFGPGTRLTVT.